What follows describes a single TCR beta chain. Its specificity is not known. Unique molecular identifiers were incorporated when the TCRbeta library was constructed. TCRdb used MiXCR to reprocess the PCR reads, holding one entry per CDR3 protein. Found here are 70,000 to 95,000 distinct CDR3 sequences, 15% to 18% of them singletons; the top ten hold 20%. The sample comes from a study of T-cell reconstitution after alpha-beta-depleted transplantation in children. Points from the study as a whole: Several hundred expanded graft clones reportedly supplied alpha-beta T cells about two months after transplant. There were some patients whose high TCRbeta diversity at day 60 came from surviving recipient T cells and thymic progenitors. It was newly produced T cells that mostly accounted for T-cell counts and diversity one year after transplant.

Germline CDR1 is MNHEY and CDR2 is SVGEGT. This CDR3 is 15 amino acids long. V lost 5 bases and J lost 4; bases outside the gene matches: 7. The sequence was collected from a male patient aged 2-15 years who had a stem cell transplant for acute lymphoblastic leukemia, so the T cells may come from the graft donor. Sequencing was performed on PBMCs, mostly from graft donor cells, taken 180 days after TCRalphabeta/CD19-depleted stem cell transplant. The chain recombines TRBV6-2 or TRBV6-3 with TRBJ1-5, with 8 bases matching TRBD1. The CDR3 DNA sequence: TGTGCCAGCAGTCCCGGACAGGGCCTGAATCAGCCCCAGCATTTT. This encodes CASSPGQGLNQPQHF.